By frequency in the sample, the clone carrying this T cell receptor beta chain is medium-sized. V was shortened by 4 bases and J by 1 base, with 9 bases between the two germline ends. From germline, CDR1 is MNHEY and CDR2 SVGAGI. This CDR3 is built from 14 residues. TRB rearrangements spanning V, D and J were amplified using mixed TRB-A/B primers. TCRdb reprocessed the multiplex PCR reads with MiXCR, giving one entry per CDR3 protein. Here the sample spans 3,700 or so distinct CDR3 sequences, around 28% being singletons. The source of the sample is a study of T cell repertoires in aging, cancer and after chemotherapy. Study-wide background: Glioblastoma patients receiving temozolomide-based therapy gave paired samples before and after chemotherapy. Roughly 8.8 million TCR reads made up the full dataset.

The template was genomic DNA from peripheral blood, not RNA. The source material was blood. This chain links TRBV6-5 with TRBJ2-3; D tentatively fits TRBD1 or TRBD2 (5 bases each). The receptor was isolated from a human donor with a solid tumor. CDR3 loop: CASSWGFRTDTQYF. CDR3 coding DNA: TGTGCCAGCAGTTGGGGGTTTCGCACAGATACGCAGTATTTT.